The TCR beta chain described here comes from a study of CXCR3 chemokines and chemotherapy response in bladder cancer. Trimming pared 6 bases from V and 0 bases from J, leaving 17 bases between. CDR1 and CDR2 from the germline V gene are DFQATT and SNEGSKA (reference sequence). This CDR3 is 15 amino acids long. MiXCR, run by TCRdb on the PCR reads, gives a single entry per CDR3 protein. The sample has about 2,000 distinct CDR3 sequences; 15% to 20% are singletons. The specimen was collected from a patient whose treatment included neoadjuvant chemotherapy. The receptor was derived from a human donor with bladder cancer that responded to neoadjuvant chemotherapy. V and J are TRBV20-1 and TRBJ2-5, with a possible D match to TRBD2 (6 bases). The CDR3 loop reads CSAPKVAEDQETQYF. In nucleotides, the CDR3 is TGCAGTGCCCCTAAGGTAGCGGAGGACCAAGAGACCCAGTACTTC.